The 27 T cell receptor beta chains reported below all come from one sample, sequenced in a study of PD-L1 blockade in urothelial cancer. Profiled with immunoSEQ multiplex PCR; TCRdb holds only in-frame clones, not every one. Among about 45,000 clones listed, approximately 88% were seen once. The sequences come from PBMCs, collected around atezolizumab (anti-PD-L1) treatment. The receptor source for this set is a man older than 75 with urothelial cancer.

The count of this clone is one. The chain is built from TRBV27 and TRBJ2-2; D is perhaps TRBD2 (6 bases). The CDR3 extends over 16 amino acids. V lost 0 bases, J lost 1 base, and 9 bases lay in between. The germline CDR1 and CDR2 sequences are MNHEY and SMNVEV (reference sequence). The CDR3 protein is CASSLSGGVNTGELFF. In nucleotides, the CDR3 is TGTGCCAGCAGTTTATCGGGAGGCGTGAACACCGGGGAGCTGTTTTTT.

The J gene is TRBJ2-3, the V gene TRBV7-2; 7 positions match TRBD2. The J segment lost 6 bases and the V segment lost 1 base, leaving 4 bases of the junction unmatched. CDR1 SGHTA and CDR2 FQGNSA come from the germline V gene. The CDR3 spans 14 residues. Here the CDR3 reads CASSLEAGVDTQYF. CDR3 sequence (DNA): TGTGCCAGCAGCTTAGAGGCGGGAGTCGATACGCAGTATTTT.

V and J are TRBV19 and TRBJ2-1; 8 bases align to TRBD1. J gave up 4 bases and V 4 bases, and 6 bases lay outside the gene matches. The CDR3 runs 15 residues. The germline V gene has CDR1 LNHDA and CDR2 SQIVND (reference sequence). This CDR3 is CASSKQGAEYNEQFF. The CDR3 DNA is TGTGCCAGTAGTAAGCAGGGGGCGGAATACAATGAGCAGTTCTTC.

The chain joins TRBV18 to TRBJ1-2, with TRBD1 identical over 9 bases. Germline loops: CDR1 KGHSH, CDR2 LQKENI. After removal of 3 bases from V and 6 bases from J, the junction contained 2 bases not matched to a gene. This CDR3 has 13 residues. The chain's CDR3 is CASSPGQGDGYTF. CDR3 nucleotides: TGTGCCAGCTCACCGGGACAGGGCGATGGCTACACCTTC.

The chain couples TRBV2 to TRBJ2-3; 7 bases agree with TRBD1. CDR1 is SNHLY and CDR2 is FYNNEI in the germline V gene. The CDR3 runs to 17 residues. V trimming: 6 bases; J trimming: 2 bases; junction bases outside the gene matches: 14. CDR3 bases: TGTGCCAGCAGATATAGCCGGGACAGCTACGACACAGATACGCAGTATTTT. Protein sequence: CASRYSRDSYDTDTQYF.

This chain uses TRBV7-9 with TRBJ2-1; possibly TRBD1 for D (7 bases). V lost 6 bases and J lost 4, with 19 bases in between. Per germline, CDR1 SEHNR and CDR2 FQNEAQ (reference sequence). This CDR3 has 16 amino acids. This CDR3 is CASRSRGTDPYNEQFF. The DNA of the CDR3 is TGTGCCAGCAGGTCACGGGGGACAGACCCTTACAATGAGCAGTTCTTC.

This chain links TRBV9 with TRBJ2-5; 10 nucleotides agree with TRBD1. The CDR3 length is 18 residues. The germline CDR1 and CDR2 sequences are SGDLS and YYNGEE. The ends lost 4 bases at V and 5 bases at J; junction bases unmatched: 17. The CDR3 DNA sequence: TGTGCCAGCAGCATCTCCCCCGGGACAGGGGCCGGTGTTGAGACCCAGTACTTC. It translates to CASSISPGTGAGVETQYF.

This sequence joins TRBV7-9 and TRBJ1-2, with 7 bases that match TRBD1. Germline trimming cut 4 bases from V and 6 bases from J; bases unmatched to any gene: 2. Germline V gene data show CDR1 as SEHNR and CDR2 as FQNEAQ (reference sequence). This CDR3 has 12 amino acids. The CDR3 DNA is TGTGCCAGCAGCTCAGACAGGGATGGCTACACCTTC. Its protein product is CASSSDRDGYTF.

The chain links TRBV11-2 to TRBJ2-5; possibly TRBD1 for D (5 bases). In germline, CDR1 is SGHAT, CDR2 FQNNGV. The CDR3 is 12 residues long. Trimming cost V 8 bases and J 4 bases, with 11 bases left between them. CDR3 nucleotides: TGTGCCAGCCGGAGCCAGGGAGAGACCCAGTACTTC. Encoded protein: CASRSQGETQYF.

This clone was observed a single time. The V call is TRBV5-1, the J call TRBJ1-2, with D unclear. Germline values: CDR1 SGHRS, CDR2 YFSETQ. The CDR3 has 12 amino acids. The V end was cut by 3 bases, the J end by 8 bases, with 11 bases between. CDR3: CASSSEPGGYTF. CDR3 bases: TGCGCCAGCAGCTCCGAGCCGGGGGGCTACACCTTC.

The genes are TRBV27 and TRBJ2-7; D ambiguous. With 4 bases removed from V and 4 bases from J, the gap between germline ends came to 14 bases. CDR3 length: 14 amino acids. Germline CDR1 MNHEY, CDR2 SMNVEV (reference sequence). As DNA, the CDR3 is TGTGCCAGCAGTTACAAATACAGATTTTACGAGCAGTACTTC. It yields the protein CASSYKYRFYEQYF.

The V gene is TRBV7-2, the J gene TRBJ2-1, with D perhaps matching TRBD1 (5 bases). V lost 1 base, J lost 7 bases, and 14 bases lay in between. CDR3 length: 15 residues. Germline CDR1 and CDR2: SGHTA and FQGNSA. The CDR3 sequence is CASSLDRRVTNEQFF. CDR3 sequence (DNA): TGTGCCAGCAGCTTAGATCGCAGGGTTACGAATGAGCAGTTCTTC.

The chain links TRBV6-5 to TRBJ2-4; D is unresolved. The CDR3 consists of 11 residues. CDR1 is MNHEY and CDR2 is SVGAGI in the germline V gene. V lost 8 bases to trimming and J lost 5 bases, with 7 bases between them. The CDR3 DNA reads TGTGCCAGCCGCCAGGAAAACATTCAGTACTTC. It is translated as CASRQENIQYF.

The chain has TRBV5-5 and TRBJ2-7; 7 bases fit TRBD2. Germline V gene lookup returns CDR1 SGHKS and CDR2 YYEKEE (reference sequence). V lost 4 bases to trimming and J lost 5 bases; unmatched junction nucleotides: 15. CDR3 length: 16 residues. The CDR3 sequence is CASSRRDYLAGDEQYF. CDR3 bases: TGTGCCAGCAGCAGGAGGGACTATCTCGCGGGGGACGAGCAGTACTTC. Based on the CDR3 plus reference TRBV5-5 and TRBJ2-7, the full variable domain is DAGVTQSPTHLIKTRGQQVTLRCSPISGHKSVSWYQQVLGQGPQFIFQYYEKEERGRGNFPDRFSARQFPNYSSELNVNALLLGDSALYLCASSRRDYLAGDEQYFGPGTRLTVT.

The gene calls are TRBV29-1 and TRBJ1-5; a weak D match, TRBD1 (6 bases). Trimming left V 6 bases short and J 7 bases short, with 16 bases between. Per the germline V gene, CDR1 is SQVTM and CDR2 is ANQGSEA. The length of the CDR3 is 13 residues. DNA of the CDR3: TGCAGCGTGGCCCGGGACACAGGACAGCCCCAGCATTTT. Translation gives CSVARDTGQPQHF.

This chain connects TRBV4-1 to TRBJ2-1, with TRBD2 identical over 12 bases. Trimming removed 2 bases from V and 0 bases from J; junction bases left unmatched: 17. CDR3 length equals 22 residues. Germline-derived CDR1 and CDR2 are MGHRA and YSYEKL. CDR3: CASSQPGGKTSGSRSSYNEQFF. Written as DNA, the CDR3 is TGCGCCAGCAGCCAACCGGGTGGGAAGACTAGCGGGAGTCGGAGCTCCTACAATGAGCAGTTCTTC.

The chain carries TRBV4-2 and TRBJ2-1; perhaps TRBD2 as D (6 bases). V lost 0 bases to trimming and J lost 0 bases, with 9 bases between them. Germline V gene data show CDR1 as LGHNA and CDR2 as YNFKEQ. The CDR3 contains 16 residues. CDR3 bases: TGTGCCAGCAGCCAAGATCCGGGACTCTCCTACAATGAGCAGTTCTTC. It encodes CASSQDPGLSYNEQFF.

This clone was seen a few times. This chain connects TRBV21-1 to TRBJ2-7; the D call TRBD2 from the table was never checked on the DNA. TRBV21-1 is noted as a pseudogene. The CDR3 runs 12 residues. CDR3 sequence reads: CASNPSKYEQYF. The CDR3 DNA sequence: TGTGCCAGCAACCCTTCTAAATACGAGCAGTACTTC.

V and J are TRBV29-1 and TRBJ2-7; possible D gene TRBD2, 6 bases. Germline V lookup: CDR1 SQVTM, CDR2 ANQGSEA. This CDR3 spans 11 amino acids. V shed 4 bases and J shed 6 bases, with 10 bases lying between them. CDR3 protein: CSVGGVGEQYF. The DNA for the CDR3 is TGCAGCGTTGGGGGGGTGGGCGAGCAGTACTTC.

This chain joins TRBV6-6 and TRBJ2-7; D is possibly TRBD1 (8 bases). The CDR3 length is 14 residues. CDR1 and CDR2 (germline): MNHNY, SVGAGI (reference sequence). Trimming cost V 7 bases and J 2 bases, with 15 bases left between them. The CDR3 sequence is CASNQQGGTYEQYF. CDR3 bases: TGTGCCAGCAACCAACAGGGGGGGACCTACGAGCAGTACTTC.

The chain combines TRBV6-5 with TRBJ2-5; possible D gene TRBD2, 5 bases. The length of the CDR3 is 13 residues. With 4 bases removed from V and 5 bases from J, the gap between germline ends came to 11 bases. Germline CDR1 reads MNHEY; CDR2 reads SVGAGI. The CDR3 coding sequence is TGTGCCAGCAGTTCCCACGGGGTCGAGACCCAGTACTTC. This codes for CASSSHGVETQYF.

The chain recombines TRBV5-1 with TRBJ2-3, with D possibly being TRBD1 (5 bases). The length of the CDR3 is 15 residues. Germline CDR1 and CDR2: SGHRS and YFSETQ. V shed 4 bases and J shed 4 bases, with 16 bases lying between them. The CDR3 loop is CASSPGAGPPDTQYF. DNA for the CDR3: TGCGCCAGCAGCCCTGGGGCAGGGCCCCCAGATACGCAGTATTTT.

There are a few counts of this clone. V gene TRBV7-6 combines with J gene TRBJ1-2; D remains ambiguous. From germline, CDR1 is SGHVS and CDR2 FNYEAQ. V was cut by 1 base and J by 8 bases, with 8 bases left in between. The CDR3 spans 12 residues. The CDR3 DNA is TGTGCCAGCAGCTTAGAGGCCGGGGGCTACACCTTC. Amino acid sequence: CASSLEAGGYTF.

The DNA for the CDR3 is TGTGCCAGCAGCCGCGGACAGAGGCGAATCTACGAGCAGTACTTC. Protein: CASSRGQRRIYEQYF. The chain combines TRBV6-5 with TRBJ2-7; TRBD1 might be the D (6 bases). CDR1 and CDR2 from the germline V gene are MNHEY and SVGAGI. The CDR3 loop spans 15 amino acids. V lost 6 bases and J 3 bases, leaving 18 bases between the germline ends.

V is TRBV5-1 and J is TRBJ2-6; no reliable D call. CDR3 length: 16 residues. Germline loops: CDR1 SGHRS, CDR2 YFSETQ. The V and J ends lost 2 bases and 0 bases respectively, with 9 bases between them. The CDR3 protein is CASSFGRSSGANVLTF. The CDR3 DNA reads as TGCGCCAGCAGCTTCGGAAGGAGCTCTGGGGCCAACGTCCTGACTTTC.

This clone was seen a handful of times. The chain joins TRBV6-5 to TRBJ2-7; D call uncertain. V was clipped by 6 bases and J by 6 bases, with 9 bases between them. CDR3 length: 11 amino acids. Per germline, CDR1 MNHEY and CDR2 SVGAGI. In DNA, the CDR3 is TGTGCCAGCAGCCGAGCCGGCGAGCAGTACTTC. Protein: CASSRAGEQYF.

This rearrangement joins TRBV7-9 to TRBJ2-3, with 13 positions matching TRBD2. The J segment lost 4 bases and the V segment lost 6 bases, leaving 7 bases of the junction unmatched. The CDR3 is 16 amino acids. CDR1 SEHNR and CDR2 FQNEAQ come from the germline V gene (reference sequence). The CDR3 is CASSFGLAGDSDTQYF. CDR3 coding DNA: TGTGCCAGCAGTTTCGGACTAGCGGGAGACTCAGATACGCAGTATTTT. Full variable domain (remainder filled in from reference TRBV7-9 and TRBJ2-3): DTGVSQNPRHKITKRGQNVTFRCDPISEHNRLYWYRQTLGQGPEFLTYFQNEAQLEKSRLLSDRFSAERPKGSFSTLEIQRTEQGDSAMYLCASSFGLAGDSDTQYFGPGTRLTVL.